Listed below are T cell receptor beta chains from one sample, sequenced in a study of T cell clonotyping in hematopoietic cell transplantation. Assay: immunoSEQ multiplex PCR; the TCRdb copy retains only in-frame clones and omits some. The repertoire holds 60,000 to 75,000 clones, approximately 94% seen once, with under 2% in the top ten. The sequenced material came from peripheral blood mononuclear cells. The source of these receptors is a man aged 50 or older in good health. Some clones in this sample may be carry-over from other donors' samples. CDR3s include the opening cysteine and the closing phenylalanine or tryptophan. A D gene is named only where the DNA matches it firmly. Expanded clones get a size class; other rows say once, few or many, or leave the size out.

TRBJ2-5 TRBV20-1 . . CSARLETQYF TGCAGTGCTAGGTTAGAGACCCAGTACTTC
TRBJ2-3 TRBV5-1 once TRBD1 CASSGGTGRGTDTQYF TGCGCCAGCAGCGGGGGGACAGGGAGAGGCACAGATACGCAGTATTTT
TRBJ2-3 TRBV6-4 . TRBD2 CASSTSGEADTQYF TGTGCCAGCAGCACTAGCGGGGAAGCAGATACGCAGTATTTT
TRBJ1-1 TRBV6-6 . TRBD1 CASINTGGTEAFF TGTGCCAGCATTAACACAGGGGGGACTGAAGCTTTCTTT
TRBJ2-3 TRBV7-6 . . CASSSGGSDTQYF TGTGCCAGCAGTTCCGGGGGATCAGATACGCAGTATTTT
TRBJ1-2 TRBV6-1 . . CASSEAGGVNTF TGTGCCAGCAGTGAAGCGGGAGGGGTCAACACCTTC
TRBJ2-5 TRBV9 . TRBD2 CASSVGGGGMLETQYF TGTGCCAGCAGCGTAGGGGGGGGAGGAATGTTAGAGACCCAGTACTTC
TRBJ1-3 TRBV6-5 . TRBD1 CASSYNPTGGNTIYF TGTGCCAGCAGTTATAACCCGACAGGGGGCAACACCATATATTTT
TRBJ1-1 TRBV27 . . CASSLTANTEAFF TGTGCCAGCAGTTTAACCGCGAACACTGAAGCTTTCTTT
TRBJ2-1 TRBV7-2 . . CASSLARGYNEQFF TGTGCCAGCAGCTTAGCCAGGGGTTACAATGAGCAGTTCTTC
TRBJ2-1 TRBV30 . . CAWRTWYNEQFF TGTGCCTGGAGGACGTGGTACAATGAGCAGTTCTTC
TRBJ2-3 TRBV6-5 . . CASVGPDTQYF TGTGCCAGCGTGGGGCCAGATACGCAGTATTTT
TRBJ1-1 TRBV28 . . CASSLQGLVTEAFF TGTGCCAGCAGTTTACAGGGCCTGGTCACTGAAGCTTTCTTT
TRBJ2-7 TRBV5-6 . . CASGTESSIMYEQYF TGTGCCAGTGGAACAGAAAGCTCCATAATGTACGAGCAGTACTTC
TRBJ2-7 TRBV9 once . CASSVDEGYEQYF TGTGCCAGCAGCGTAGACGAGGGCTACGAGCAGTACTTC
TRBJ2-3 TRBV11-1 . TRBD2 CASSHLPTSGGASLYF TGTGCCAGCAGCCACCTACCAACTAGCGGGGGGGCCTCGTTGTATTTT
TRBJ2-7 TRBV28 . . CASSLFGAEQYF TGTGCCAGCAGTTTATTTGGAGCCGAGCAGTACTTC
TRBJ1-3 TRBV6-1 few . CASSEEEGKAGNTIYF TGTGCCAGCAGTGAAGAGGAAGGGAAAGCTGGAAACACCATATATTTT
TRBJ2-3 TRBV11-2 . TRBD1 CASSLLTGSDTQYF TGTGCCAGCAGCTTGTTGACAGGGTCAGATACGCAGTATTTT
TRBJ2-7 TRBV11-2 . TRBD2 CASSYGLVRSGEQYF TGTGCCAGCAGCTACGGACTAGTCCGGTCGGGGGAGCAGTACTTC
TRBJ2-7 TRBV5-8 once . CASSLAHLPGYEQYF TGTGCCAGCAGCTTGGCACACCTACCAGGCTACGAGCAGTACTTC
TRBJ2-1 TRBV28 . . CASSLTDLPGYNEQFF TGTGCCAGCAGTTTAACCGACCTCCCGGGCTACAATGAGCAGTTCTTC
TRBJ2-7 TRBV19 . . CASSINNQGGYEQYF TGTGCCAGTAGTATCAACAATCAGGGGGGCTACGAGCAGTACTTC
TRBJ2-7 TRBV28 . . CASPPRGVDVTYEQYF TGTGCCAGCCCCCCACGAGGGGTTGATGTGACCTACGAGCAGTACTTC
TRBJ2-1 TRBV5-1 . . CASSPTPGVLGGNEQFF TGCGCCAGCAGCCCCACCCCCGGTGTTCTAGGAGGCAATGAGCAGTTCTTC
TRBJ2-3 TRBV19 . . CASSAGTSGASPDTQYF TGTGCCAGTAGTGCGGGGACTTCGGGGGCAAGTCCAGATACGCAGTATTTT
TRBJ2-6 TRBV7-2 . . CATKFSGANVLTF TGTGCCACCAAATTCTCTGGGGCCAACGTCCTGACTTTC
TRBJ2-7 TRBV7-2 . TRBD2 CASSYLRLAGSYEQYF TGTGCCAGCAGTTATCTTCGACTAGCGGGTTCCTACGAGCAGTACTTC
TRBJ2-7 TRBV19 . TRBD1 CASSIANRGSYEQYF TGTGCCAGTAGTATAGCCAACAGGGGTTCCTACGAGCAGTACTTC
TRBJ2-7 TRBV7-2 . TRBD2 CASSPGLAGQYF TGTGCCAGCAGCCCCGGACTAGCGGGGCAGTACTTC
TRBJ2-5 TRBV2 . . CASRNREVLGETQYF TGTGCCAGCAGAAACAGGGAGGTACTAGGGGAGACCCAGTACTTC
TRBJ2-3 TRBV28 . . CASSSWGAQGPDTQYF TGTGCCAGCAGTTCCTGGGGGGCCCAGGGGCCAGATACGCAGTATTTT
TRBJ2-3 TRBV6-1 . . CASSEFVGAPPTDTQYF TGTGCCAGCAGTGAATTTGTGGGGGCGCCCCCGACAGATACGCAGTATTTT
TRBJ2-1 TRBV29-1 . TRBD1 CSVRGQGVNEQFF TGCAGCGTCAGGGGACAGGGAGTAAATGAGCAGTTCTTC
TRBJ2-6 TRBV11-2 . . CASSPPRGAGANVLTF TGTGCCAGCAGCCCCCCCAGGGGAGCTGGGGCCAACGTCCTGACTTTC
TRBJ2-2 TRBV19 once TRBD2 CASSGSRRGADWTGELFF TGTGCCAGTAGTGGCTCCCGGCGGGGGGCAGATTGGACCGGGGAGCTGTTTTTT
TRBJ2-3 TRBV7-9 . . CASGNQDPDTQYF TGTGCCAGCGGGAACCAGGATCCAGATACGCAGTATTTT
TRBJ1-2 TRBV30 . TRBD1 CAWSFQDRGLGGYTF TGTGCCTGGAGTTTCCAGGACAGGGGGCTAGGCGGCTACACCTTC
TRBJ1-2 TRBV5-1 . TRBD1 CASSQGQGKNYGYTF TGCGCCAGCAGCCAGGGACAGGGAAAGAACTATGGCTACACCTTC
TRBJ1-4 TRBV30 . . CAWSSLGAANEKLFF TGTGCCTGGAGTTCGCTAGGGGCAGCTAATGAAAAACTGTTTTTT
TRBJ1-4 TRBV10-3 . . CAISDSGGANEKLFF TGTGCCATCAGTGATTCTGGAGGAGCTAATGAAAAACTGTTTTTT
TRBJ2-7 TRBV6-5 . . CASRGTPKGEQYF TGTGCCAGCAGAGGGACTCCAAAGGGGGAGCAGTACTTC
TRBJ2-2 TRBV2 once TRBD1 CASSEGRGRTGELFF TGTGCCAGCAGTGAAGGCAGGGGGAGAACCGGGGAGCTGTTTTTT
TRBJ1-1 TRBV30 . . CAWREPGLIAAEAFF TGTGCCTGGAGAGAGCCGGGACTAATCGCTGCTGAAGCTTTCTTT
TRBJ1-2 TRBV5-1 . TRBD1 CASSLETGGGGGYGYTF TGCGCCAGCAGCTTGGAGACCGGGGGAGGGGGCGGCTATGGCTACACCTTC
TRBJ2-7 TRBV7-2 . TRBD1 CASSRDRGLNEQYF TGTGCCAGCAGCCGGGACAGGGGTCTCAACGAGCAGTACTTC
TRBJ2-5 TRBV27 . TRBD2 CASTSGGGETQYF TGTGCCAGTACCTCGGGGGGAGGAGAGACCCAGTACTTC
TRBJ2-5 TRBV9 . TRBD1 CASSRQGAQETQYF TGTGCCAGCAGCAGGCAGGGGGCCCAAGAGACCCAGTACTTC